These 20 T cell receptor beta chains share one sample of origin, sequenced in a study of regulatory T cells in long-lasting Graves disease. Construction of the TCR beta libraries employed iRepertoire HTBI primers in conjunction with Arm-PCR of CDR3 regions. TCRdb ran MiXCR on the multiplex PCR reads and lists one entry per CDR3 protein. The table has around 460,000 distinct CDR3 sequences, 12% to 15% seen once. Time point of the sample: newly diagnosed GD, antithyroid drugs for less than 3 months. RNA from PBMCs was the source of the TCR library. These data also formed part of another study, on T cells in Graves' hyperthyroidism and ophthalmopathy.

The sequencing used peripheral blood mononuclear cells (PBMCs), collected at new diagnosis, from a patient treated with antithyroid drugs. Receptors originate from a woman in her forties or fifties with Graves disease.

At least ten counts were recorded for this clonotype. The rearrangement joins TRBV2 to TRBJ1-5; D might be TRBD1 (5 bases). The CDR3 runs 15 residues. Trimming removed 3 bases at V and 6 bases at J, with 15 bases between. Germline V gene data show CDR1 as SNHLY and CDR2 as FYNNEI. CDR3: CASSDLSGLAQPQHF. The CDR3 nucleotides read TGTGCCAGCAGTGACCTATCAGGGCTGGCTCAGCCCCAGCATTTT.

The chain couples TRBV30 to TRBJ2-7; TRBD2 agrees at 8 bases. Trimming cost V 8 bases and J 3 bases; bases outside gene matches: 3. Germline V lookup: CDR1 GTSNPN, CDR2 SVGIG (reference sequence). The CDR3 length is 11 residues. The CDR3 region is CARGGNYEQYF. The CDR3 DNA reads as TGTGCCCGGGGGGGCAACTACGAGCAGTACTTC.

The rearrangement joins TRBV5-5 to TRBJ1-2; TRBD1 might be the D (6 bases). The CDR3 runs 19 residues. Looked up from germline, CDR1 is SGHKS and CDR2 is YYEKEE (reference sequence). V was shortened by 6 bases and J by 3 bases, with 30 bases between the two germline ends. CDR3 bases: TGTGCCAGCACCACTCCCCTCACCGGGACATGGCGATCGGACTATGGCTACACCTTC. Translated: CASTTPLTGTWRSDYGYTF.

The rearrangement joins TRBV5-1 to TRBJ2-6; a possible D gene is TRBD1 (6 bases). Trimming shortened V by 0 bases and J by 0 bases, and 13 bases separated the two germline ends. The CDR3 totals 18 residues. Per the germline V gene, CDR1 is SGHRS and CDR2 is YFSETQ. CDR3 DNA sequence: TGCGCCAGCAGCTTGGAAGGGGGATCCACCTCTGGGGCCAACGTCCTGACTTTC. This translates into CASSLEGGSTSGANVLTF.

The rearrangement uses TRBV28 and TRBJ2-1, with 10 bases aligning to TRBD2. CDR1 is MDHEN and CDR2 is SYDVKM in the germline V gene. The V and J ends lost 2 bases and 7 bases, in that order; junction bases with no gene match: 5. CDR3 length: 15 amino acids. CDR3 nucleotides: TGTGCCAGCAGTTTAACTAGCGGGATCTCAAATGAGCAGTTCTTC. Its protein is CASSLTSGISNEQFF.

The sample holds many counts of this clonotype. The gene calls are TRBV12-5 and TRBJ2-1, with 10 bases lining up with TRBD1. The CDR3 length is 15 residues. V was pared by 5 bases and J by 6 bases, with 7 bases of the junction left unmatched. CDR1 is LGHNT and CDR2 is FRNRAP in the germline V gene. For the CDR3, the DNA is TGTGCTAGTGGTCTCCGGGACAGGGGAATCAATGAGCAGTTCTTC. It is translated as CASGLRDRGINEQFF.

This clonotype showed up many times. The chain's CDR3 is CASSFVWDRLSSGNTIYF. The CDR3 DNA is TGTGCCAGCAGCTTCGTATGGGACAGGCTGAGCTCTGGAAACACCATATATTTT. This chain connects TRBV7-9 to TRBJ1-3; 8 bases are shared with TRBD1. The CDR3 loop spans 18 amino acids. The junction had 10 bases not matched to a gene; V was cut back by 3 bases and J by 0 bases. The germline V gene has CDR1 SEHNR and CDR2 FQNEAQ (reference sequence).

This clonotype was detected many times. The chain has TRBV27 and TRBJ2-7, with 10 nucleotides matching TRBD2. The trim removed 6 bases at V and 0 bases at J, leaving 11 bases unmatched. Germline V CDR1 and CDR2: MNHEY, SMNVEV (reference sequence). CDR3 size: 17 residues. This chain's CDR3 is CASSRRAGTSASYEQYF. The CDR3, as DNA: TGTGCCAGCAGCCGCCGGGCGGGGACTAGCGCCTCCTACGAGCAGTACTTC.

The chain couples TRBV7-9 to TRBJ1-2; D gene ambiguous. Germline V CDR1 and CDR2: SEHNR, FQNEAQ (reference sequence). V lost 3 bases and J lost 8, with 10 bases in between. This CDR3 spans 12 amino acids. The CDR3 here is CASSLVTGGYTF. Written as DNA, the CDR3 is TGTGCCAGCAGCTTGGTTACGGGGGGCTACACCTTC.

The chain is built from TRBV19 and TRBJ1-5, with D possibly matching TRBD1 (5 bases). This CDR3 region has 16 residues. V lost 4 bases and J lost 0, with 13 bases in between. Germline CDR1 reads LNHDA; CDR2 reads SQIVND (reference sequence). The chain's CDR3 is CASSTPGSLSNQPQHF. CDR3 sequence (DNA): TGTGCCAGTAGTACTCCAGGGTCCCTTAGCAATCAGCCCCAGCATTTT.

This clonotype was picked up many times. The V gene is TRBV5-1, the J gene TRBJ2-1; D might be TRBD2 (7 bases). Germline V lookup: CDR1 SGHRS, CDR2 YFSETQ. Trimming left V 4 bases short and J 5 bases short, with 16 bases between. This CDR3 spans 15 amino acids. The CDR3 sequence: CASSGGGSRDNEQFF. The CDR3 nucleotides are TGCGCCAGCAGCGGGGGCGGGAGTCGCGACAATGAGCAGTTCTTC. The variable domain in full, with the rest retrieved from reference TRBV5-1 and TRBJ2-1, is KAGVTQTPRYLIKTRGQQVTLSCSPISGHRSVSWYQQTPGQGLQFLFEYFSETQRNKGNFPGRFSGRQFSNSRSEMNVSTLELGDSALYLCASSGGGSRDNEQFFGPGTRLTVL.

This clonotype appeared many times. The J gene is TRBJ2-3, the V gene TRBV12-3 or TRBV12-4; 9 positions agree with TRBD2. V lost 8 bases and J lost 2; bases outside the gene matches: 5. The CDR3 extends over 14 amino acids. For the CDR3, the DNA is TGTGCCAGCGGAGGACTAGCGCCCACAGATACGCAGTATTTT. Its translation: CASGGLAPTDTQYF.

In regard to this clonotype: It may be a read error: a sequence one base away is much more abundant. The chain is built from TRBV5-1 and TRBJ2-3, with 7 bases lining up with TRBD2. Germline-derived CDR1 and CDR2 are SGHRS and YFSETQ. The CDR3 consists of 17 residues. CDR3 sequence reads: CVSSLDYSAGVVDTQYF. The CDR3 nucleotides are TGCGTCAGCAGCTTGGATTATTCGGCGGGAGTGGTAGATACGCAGTATTTT.

In its sample, this clonotype was seen many times. The gene calls are TRBV7-3 and TRBJ2-2; D is unresolved. The CDR3 runs to 16 residues. Trimming shortened V by 2 bases and J by 0 bases, and 10 bases separated the two germline ends. The germline V gene has CDR1 SGHTA and CDR2 FQGTGA. The DNA of the CDR3 is TGTGCCAGCAGCTTACTTCCCAGTACGAACACCGGGGAGCTGTTTTTT. Its translation is CASSLLPSTNTGELFF.

This clonotype was seen ten or more times. This sequence joins TRBV12-3 or TRBV12-4 and TRBJ2-1, with 7 positions matching TRBD2. CDR3 length equals 14 residues. Unmatched junction bases numbered 3, after V lost 2 bases and J lost 5 bases. This chain's CDR3 is CASSLLAENNEQFF. In DNA, the CDR3 is TGTGCCAGCAGTTTACTAGCGGAAAACAATGAGCAGTTCTTC.

This clonotype showed up many times. The rearrangement joins TRBV6-1 to TRBJ1-5; TRBD1 matches 7 bases. V trimming: 6 bases; J trimming: 0 bases; junction bases outside the gene matches: 5. Germline-derived CDR1 and CDR2 are MNHNS and SASEGT. The CDR3 is made up of 15 amino acids. CDR3 sequence: CASRRGPYSNQPQHF. The CDR3, as DNA: TGTGCCAGCAGGAGGGGGCCATATAGCAATCAGCCCCAGCATTTT.

This clonotype turned up a few times. The V gene is TRBV27, the J gene TRBJ2-2; possible D gene TRBD2, 5 bases. In germline, CDR1 is MNHEY, CDR2 SMNVEV (reference sequence). CDR3 length: 15 residues. Between the trimmed V and J ends, which lost 3 bases and 1 base, there was a span of 9 bases. CDR3 sequence: CASSFLGRNTGELFF. The CDR3 DNA is TGTGCCAGCAGTTTCCTGGGGAGGAACACCGGGGAGCTGTTTTTT.

The chain has TRBV11-2 and TRBJ2-5, with D possibly matching TRBD1 (6 bases). CDR1 and CDR2 (germline): SGHAT, FQNNGV. Trimming took 5 bases from V and 0 from J, leaving 16 bases between them. This CDR3 has 16 residues. This chain's CDR3 is CASSPQGRGYQETQYF. In DNA, the CDR3 is TGTGCCAGCAGCCCACAGGGCAGAGGGTACCAAGAGACCCAGTACTTC.

This clonotype was detected ten times or more. J is TRBJ2-2 and V is TRBV28; 9 bases agree with TRBD2. Germline V CDR1 and CDR2: MDHEN, SYDVKM. J lost 2 bases, V lost 10 bases, and 8 bases had no gene match. The CDR3 is 15 residues long. The DNA of the CDR3 is TGTGCCACATGCTTAGCGGGGGATAACACCGGGGAGCTGTTTTTT. As protein: CATCLAGDNTGELFF.

This clonotype was counted ten times or more. V usage is TRBV11-2 and J usage is TRBJ1-1; perhaps TRBD1 as D (5 bases). V shed 1 base and J shed 3 bases, with 6 bases lying between them. Germline loops: CDR1 SGHAT, CDR2 FQNNGV. The length of the CDR3 is 13 residues. The CDR3 is CASSLGRDTEAFF. In nucleotides, the CDR3 is TGTGCCAGCAGCTTAGGCAGGGACACTGAAGCTTTCTTT.